This is a list of T cell receptor beta chains from one sample in a study of Ad26.COV2.S vaccination and SARS-CoV-2 variants. Clones were read by immunoSEQ multiplex PCR, and TCRdb kept only the in-frame ones, dropping some. The table lists about 350,000 clones, around 89% of them singletons, with roughly 5% in the top ten. This material consisted of peripheral blood, taken in a trial of Ad26.COV2.S vaccine versus placebo. Every receptor here comes from a person between 18 and 65 years old who received the Ad26.COV2.S COVID-19 vaccine or a placebo. The CDR3 runs from the conserved cysteine through the conserved F or W. A D gene is named only where the DNA matches it firmly. Size values are once, few and many counts, or a class for expanded clones, and some rows have none.

J: TRBJ1-1; D: NA; size: once; V: TRBV28; DNA: TGTGCCAGCAGTGCAACGACAGGCCGGAACACTGAAGCTTTCTTT; CDR3: CASSATTGRNTEAFF
J: TRBJ1-1; D: TRBD1; size: NA; V: TRBV18; DNA: TGTGCCAGCTCACCGGGACAGGAGAACACTGAAGCTTTCTTT; CDR3: CASSPGQENTEAFF
J: TRBJ2-7; D: NA; size: few; V: TRBV10-3; DNA: TGTGCCATCAGTGACCGGGCAGGCCACTACGAGCAGTACTTC; CDR3: CAISDRAGHYEQYF
J: TRBJ1-3; D: NA; size: NA; V: TRBV5-5; DNA: TGTGCCAGCAGCTTGGAGGGTTCTGGAAACACCATATATTTT; CDR3: CASSLEGSGNTIYF
J: TRBJ1-2; D: NA; size: NA; V: TRBV9; DNA: TGTGCCAGCAGCGTAGGAGGGAGTCTCAACTATGGCTACACCTTC; CDR3: CASSVGGSLNYGYTF
J: TRBJ2-5; D: NA; size: NA; V: TRBV9; DNA: TGTGCCAGCAGCGCCGGGACACCACAAGAGACCCAGTACTTC; CDR3: CASSAGTPQETQYF
J: TRBJ1-5; D: NA; size: NA; V: TRBV2; DNA: TGTGCCAGCAGTGAAAAAGGCAGGGCGCAGCCCCAGCATTTT; CDR3: CASSEKGRAQPQHF
J: TRBJ2-2; D: TRBD2; size: NA; V: TRBV5-1; DNA: TGCGCCAGCAGCTTGGGAAGACTAGCGGGAGGGCCTTACACCGGGGAGCTGTTTTTT; CDR3: CASSLGRLAGGPYTGELFF
J: TRBJ2-3; D: TRBD2; size: NA; V: TRBV13; DNA: TGTGCCAGCAGCTCATATAGCGGGAGAACAGATACGCAGTATTTT; CDR3: CASSSYSGRTDTQYF
J: TRBJ2-7; D: NA; size: NA; V: TRBV5-5; DNA: TGTGCCAGCAGCTTGGCCGATGGGAGCCCCTACGAGCAGTACTTC; CDR3: CASSLADGSPYEQYF
J: TRBJ2-7; D: NA; size: once; V: TRBV18; DNA: TGTGCCAGCTCACTGGGAGGCGCAGGCGTCCTCTTC; CDR3: CASSLGGAGVLF
J: TRBJ1-1; D: NA; size: NA; V: TRBV2; DNA: TGTGCCAGCAGTGTGGAGCCTCAGTTGGGTCCTTTCTTT; CDR3: CASSVEPQLGPFF
J: TRBJ2-1; D: NA; size: NA; V: TRBV7-9; DNA: TGTGCCAGCAGCCGGGAAGGGTATGAGCAGTTCTTC; CDR3: CASSREGYEQFF
J: TRBJ2-1; D: NA; size: NA; V: TRBV15; DNA: TGTGCCACCAGCAGAGGGGATGGGTGGCAGGGGAGGGATGAGCAGTTCTTC; CDR3: CATSRGDGWQGRDEQFF
J: TRBJ2-1; D: TRBD2; size: NA; V: TRBV24-1; DNA: TGTGCCACCAGTGATTTGAGCCCCTCCCTGGGACTAGCGGGAGGGCCTAAAGGCAATGAGCAGTTCTTC; CDR3: CATSDLSPSLGLAGGPKGNEQFF
J: TRBJ2-3; D: TRBD1; size: NA; V: TRBV5-1; DNA: TGCGCCAGCAGCTTGGACAGGGGGACGGCAGATACGCAGTATTTT; CDR3: CASSLDRGTADTQYF
J: TRBJ2-7; D: TRBD2; size: once; V: TRBV5-1; DNA: TGCGCCAGCGGACCCGGGACTAGCGGGCTCTCGAACGAGCAGTACTTC; CDR3: CASGPGTSGLSNEQYF
J: TRBJ1-1; D: NA; size: NA; V: TRBV6-2/TRBV6-3; DNA: TGTGCCAGCAGTTTCTGGACCCTGGAAGAAGCTTTCTTT; CDR3: CASSFWTLEEAFF
J: TRBJ1-5; D: NA; size: NA; V: TRBV28; DNA: TGTGCCAGCAGTTGGGGGAGCAATCAGCCCCAGCATTTT; CDR3: CASSWGSNQPQHF
J: TRBJ1-2; D: TRBD1; size: NA; V: TRBV5-4; DNA: TGTGCCAGCAGCCAATTTACAGGGGTTAACTATGGCTACACCTTC; CDR3: CASSQFTGVNYGYTF
J: TRBJ1-2; D: NA; size: NA; V: TRBV2; DNA: TGTGCCAGCAGTGTTCGGGGGATCTATGGCTACACCTTC; CDR3: CASSVRGIYGYTF
J: TRBJ2-3; D: NA; size: once; V: TRBV27; DNA: TGTGCCAGCAGTTGGGACTTCACAGATACGCAGTATTTT; CDR3: CASSWDFTDTQYF
J: TRBJ2-7; D: TRBD1; size: NA; V: TRBV13; DNA: TGTGCCAGCAGCTTATCGGTTACAGGGGTGGAAGCTAACTCCTTTACCTACGAGCAGTACTTC; CDR3: CASSLSVTGVEANSFTYEQYF
J: TRBJ2-3; D: TRBD2; size: NA; V: TRBV3-1/TRBV3-2; DNA: TGTGCCAGCAGCCAGGGGAGGGTACAAGGGGATACGCAGTATTTT; CDR3: CASSQGRVQGDTQYF
J: TRBJ1-1; D: NA; size: NA; V: TRBV28; DNA: TGTGCCAGCAGTCCCTCAGGTCGCGAAGCTTTCTTT; CDR3: CASSPSGREAFF
J: TRBJ2-5; D: NA; size: NA; V: TRBV27; DNA: TGTGCCAGCAGTTTCGGGCAGTTAGAGACCCAGTACTTC; CDR3: CASSFGQLETQYF
J: TRBJ2-1; D: NA; size: NA; V: TRBV3-1/TRBV3-2; DNA: TGTGCCAGCAGCCAGGGGGCTGACTACAATGAGCAGTTCTTC; CDR3: CASSQGADYNEQFF
J: TRBJ1-1; D: NA; size: NA; V: TRBV2; DNA: TGTGCCAGCAGCCAAACAGGGTACACTGAAGCTTTCTTT; CDR3: CASSQTGYTEAFF
J: TRBJ1-6; D: NA; size: few; V: TRBV9; DNA: TGTGCCAGCAGCGCCCGGACAGAGAATTCACCCCTCCACTTT; CDR3: CASSARTENSPLHF
J: TRBJ2-1; D: NA; size: once; V: TRBV5-4; DNA: TGTGCCAGCAGCCAGCCATCAGGCAATCACAATGAGCAGTTCTTC; CDR3: CASSQPSGNHNEQFF
J: TRBJ2-1; D: TRBD1; size: few; V: TRBV6-2/TRBV6-3; DNA: TGTGCCAGCAGTTTCAACAGGGGGTCGTACAATGAGCAGTTCTTC; CDR3: CASSFNRGSYNEQFF
J: TRBJ2-3; D: NA; size: once; V: TRBV14; DNA: TGTGCCAGCAGCCTAGGTGGCCCCACAGATACGCAGTATTTT; CDR3: CASSLGGPTDTQYF
J: TRBJ2-2; D: TRBD2; size: NA; V: TRBV4-1; DNA: TGCGCCACCGGACTAGCGGGGGGCACCGGGGAGCTGTTTTTT; CDR3: CATGLAGGTGELFF
J: TRBJ1-4; D: NA; size: NA; V: TRBV28; DNA: TGTGCCAGCAGACCCCTGAGGGCGGGTAATGAAAAACTGTTTTTT; CDR3: CASRPLRAGNEKLFF
J: TRBJ2-2; D: NA; size: NA; V: TRBV9; DNA: TGTGCCAGCAGCGTAGGGGGGCTAGCTAGTAACACCGGGGAGCTGTTTTTT; CDR3: CASSVGGLASNTGELFF
J: TRBJ2-7; D: TRBD2; size: NA; V: TRBV6-2/TRBV6-3; DNA: TGTGCCAGCAGCCGGGACTACCAGTACGAGCAGTACTTC; CDR3: CASSRDYQYEQYF
J: TRBJ1-1; D: NA; size: once; V: TRBV9; DNA: TGTGCCAGCAGCGCCGCCCCCGGGGGGGAGGGCACTGAAGCTTTCTTT; CDR3: CASSAAPGGEGTEAFF
J: TRBJ2-1; D: TRBD1; size: NA; V: TRBV7-9; DNA: TGTGCCAGCAGCTTAGCGCCTCGACAGGGGGCCGGCAATGAGCAGTTCTTC; CDR3: CASSLAPRQGAGNEQFF
J: TRBJ1-2; D: TRBD1; size: NA; V: TRBV6-2/TRBV6-3; DNA: TGTGCCAGCAGTTACTCGGCAGGGGGAAACTATGGCTACACCTTC; CDR3: CASSYSAGGNYGYTF
J: TRBJ1-6; D: NA; size: NA; V: TRBV9; DNA: TGTGCCAGCAGCGTAGACGGGCAGGGAAATTCACCCCTCCACTTT; CDR3: CASSVDGQGNSPLHF
J: TRBJ1-3; D: NA; size: NA; V: TRBV3-1/TRBV3-2; DNA: TGTGCCAGCAGCCAAGGCCGAATCTCTGGAAACACCATATATTTT; CDR3: CASSQGRISGNTIYF
J: TRBJ2-1; D: TRBD2; size: NA; V: TRBV4-3; DNA: TGCGCCAGCAGCCAAGATCCGCCTAGCGGGGTCTACAATGAGCAGTTCTTC; CDR3: CASSQDPPSGVYNEQFF
J: TRBJ1-1; D: NA; size: NA; V: TRBV25-1; DNA: TGTGCCAGCAGTGTAAGCATGAACACTGAAGCTTTCTTT; CDR3: CASSVSMNTEAFF
J: TRBJ2-3; D: NA; size: NA; V: TRBV5-1; DNA: TGCGCCAGCAGCTTGGTGGTAAGCACAGATACGCAGTATTTT; CDR3: CASSLVVSTDTQYF
J: TRBJ1-5; D: NA; size: NA; V: TRBV7-9; DNA: TGTGCCAGCAGCTTAGGCGGGGGGCGAGCCAATCAGCCCCAGCATTTT; CDR3: CASSLGGGRANQPQHF
J: TRBJ2-7; D: NA; size: NA; V: TRBV7-8; DNA: TGTGCCAGCACCGAACTAGACGCAGTTCCCTACGAGCAGTACTTC; CDR3: CASTELDAVPYEQYF
J: TRBJ1-5; D: TRBD1; size: NA; V: TRBV7-8; DNA: TGTGCCAGCAGCTGGGGACAGGGCCAGCCCCAGCATTTT; CDR3: CASSWGQGQPQHF
J: TRBJ1-3; D: NA; size: NA; V: TRBV10-3; DNA: TGTGCCATCAGTGTAGCTGGGGGAAACACCATATATTTT; CDR3: CAISVAGGNTIYF
J: TRBJ1-5; D: NA; size: NA; V: TRBV28; DNA: TGTGCCAGCAGACCCCATGGGGGGGGATTGCAGCCCCAGCATTTT; CDR3: CASRPHGGGLQPQHF
J: TRBJ2-1; D: TRBD1; size: once; V: TRBV19; DNA: TGTGCCAGTAGTATAGCCTCCCTCCTGACAGGGTCGGCTAATGAGCAGTTCTTC; CDR3: CASSIASLLTGSANEQFF
J: TRBJ1-3; D: NA; size: NA; V: TRBV3-1/TRBV3-2; DNA: TGTGCCAGCAGCCAAGAGACAGTCTCTGGAAACACCATATATTTT; CDR3: CASSQETVSGNTIYF
J: TRBJ2-2; D: TRBD2; size: NA; V: TRBV24-1; DNA: TGTGCCACCAGTGATTGGACTAGCGGAAGACGGAACACCGGGGAGCTGTTTTTT; CDR3: CATSDWTSGRRNTGELFF
J: TRBJ1-1; D: TRBD1; size: NA; V: TRBV6-5; DNA: TGTGCCAGCAGTTACGGGACAGGGGGTCACACTGAAGCTTTCTTT; CDR3: CASSYGTGGHTEAFF
J: TRBJ2-3; D: NA; size: NA; V: TRBV5-1; DNA: TGCGCCAGCAGCTTGACGGGCACAGATACGCAGTATTTT; CDR3: CASSLTGTDTQYF
J: TRBJ2-5; D: TRBD2; size: NA; V: TRBV20-1; DNA: TGCAGTGCTAGTCCGGGACTAGCGGGGGGACCAGAGACCCAGTACTTC; CDR3: CSASPGLAGGPETQYF